This T cell receptor beta chain was found in a study of shared clonotypes between healthy human individuals. Germline CDR1 reads SQVTM; CDR2 reads ANQGSEA. CDR3 size: 13 residues. Assay: immunoSEQ multiplex PCR; the TCRdb copy retains only in-frame clones and omits some. The sample contains roughly 1,100,000 clones, 65% to 80% of which appear only once. The investigators split CD4+ cells into a CD45RA+ naive subset and a CD45RA-negative memory subset. The sequence came from a man aged 18 to 35 in good health. The chain joins TRBV29-1 to TRBJ2-5; weak D call: TRBD2 (5 bases). The closer fit of TRBJ2-7 to the DNA end suggests the J call may be wrong. What was sequenced was memory CD4+ T cells sorted from blood. Subset specified: CD45RA-negative fraction. The CDR3 region has the DNA TGCAGCGTTCCACAAGAGGGCTCCTACGAGCAGTACTTC. Protein sequence: CSVPQEGSYEQYF.